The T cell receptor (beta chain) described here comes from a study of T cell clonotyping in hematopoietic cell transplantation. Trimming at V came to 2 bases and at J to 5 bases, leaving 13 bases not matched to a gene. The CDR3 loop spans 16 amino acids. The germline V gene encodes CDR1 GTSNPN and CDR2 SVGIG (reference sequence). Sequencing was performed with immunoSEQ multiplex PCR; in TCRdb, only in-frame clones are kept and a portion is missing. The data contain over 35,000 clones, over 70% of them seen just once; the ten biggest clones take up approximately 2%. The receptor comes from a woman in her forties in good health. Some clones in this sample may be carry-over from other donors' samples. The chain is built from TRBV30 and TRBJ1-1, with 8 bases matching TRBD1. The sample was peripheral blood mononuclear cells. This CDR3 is CAWSRTARGRRTEAFF. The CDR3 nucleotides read TGTGCCTGGAGTCGAACGGCCAGGGGGCGACGAACTGAAGCTTTCTTT.